The present TCR beta chain was sequenced within a study of T cells in Graves' hyperthyroidism and ophthalmopathy. Participants, patients aged 18 to 65, had newly diagnosed hyperthyroidism with a duration under 2 months. This clonotype was seen at least ten times. The antigen is undetermined. RNA transcripts served as the template for amplifying TCR beta CDR3 regions. HTBI primers were employed in a first-round RT-PCR of the TCR CDR3. TCRdb re-analysed the multiplex PCR reads in MiXCR, keeping a single row per CDR3 protein. This sample has some 250,000 distinct CDR3 sequences, with 15% found just once. Study-level findings and limits: Most thyroid clonotypes expanded above 0.001 appeared in blood too. Onset of ophthalmopathy came a median 6.5 months after the model predicted it.

The CDR3 spans 13 residues. Germline-derived CDR1 and CDR2 are MNHNS and SASEGT. V was cut by 5 bases and J by 8 bases, with 16 bases left in between. The chain couples TRBV6-1 to TRBJ2-7; D is uncertain. This TCR came from a woman between 45 and 65 years old with Graves' hyperthyroidism that later progressed to Graves' ophthalmopathy. Sequenced sample: blood. This chain's CDR3 is CASSQSQTPKQYF. For the CDR3, the DNA is TGTGCCAGCAGTCAGAGCCAAACTCCCAAGCAGTACTTC.